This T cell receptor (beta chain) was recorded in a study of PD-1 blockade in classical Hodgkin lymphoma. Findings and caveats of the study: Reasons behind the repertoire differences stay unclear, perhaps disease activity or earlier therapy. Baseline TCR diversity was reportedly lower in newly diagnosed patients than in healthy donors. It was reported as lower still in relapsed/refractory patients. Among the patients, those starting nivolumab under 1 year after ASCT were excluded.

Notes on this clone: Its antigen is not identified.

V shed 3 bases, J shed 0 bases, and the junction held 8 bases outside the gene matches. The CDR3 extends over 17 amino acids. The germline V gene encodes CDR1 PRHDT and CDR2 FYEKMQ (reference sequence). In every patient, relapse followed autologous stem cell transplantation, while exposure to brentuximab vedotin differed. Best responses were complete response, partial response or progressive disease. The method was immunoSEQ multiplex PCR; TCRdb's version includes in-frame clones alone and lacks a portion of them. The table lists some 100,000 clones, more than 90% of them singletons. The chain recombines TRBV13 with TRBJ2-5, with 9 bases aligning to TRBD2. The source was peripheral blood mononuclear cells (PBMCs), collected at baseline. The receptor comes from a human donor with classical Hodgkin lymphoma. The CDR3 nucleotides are TGTGCCAGCAGCTTGGATACTAGCGGGCAAGACCAAGAGACCCAGTACTTC. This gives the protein CASSLDTSGQDQETQYF.